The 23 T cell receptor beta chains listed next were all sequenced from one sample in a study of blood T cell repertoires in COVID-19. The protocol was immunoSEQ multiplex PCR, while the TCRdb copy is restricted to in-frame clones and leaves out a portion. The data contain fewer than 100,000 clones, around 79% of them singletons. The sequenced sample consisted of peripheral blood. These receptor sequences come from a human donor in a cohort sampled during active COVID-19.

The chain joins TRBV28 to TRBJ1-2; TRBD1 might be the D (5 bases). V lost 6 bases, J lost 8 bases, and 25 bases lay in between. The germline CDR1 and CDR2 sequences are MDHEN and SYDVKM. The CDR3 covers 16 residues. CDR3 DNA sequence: TGTGCCAGCAGATACCCCACCGGGGGGAGGGGTGGCGGCTACACCTTC. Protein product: CASRYPTGGRGGGYTF.

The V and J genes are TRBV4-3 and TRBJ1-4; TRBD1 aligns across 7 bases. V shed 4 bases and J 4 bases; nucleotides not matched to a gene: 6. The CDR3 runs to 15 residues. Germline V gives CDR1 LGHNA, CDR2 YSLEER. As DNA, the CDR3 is TGCGCCAGCAGCCGAGCCGGGACAGTTAATGAAAAACTGTTTTTT. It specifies CASSRAGTVNEKLFF.

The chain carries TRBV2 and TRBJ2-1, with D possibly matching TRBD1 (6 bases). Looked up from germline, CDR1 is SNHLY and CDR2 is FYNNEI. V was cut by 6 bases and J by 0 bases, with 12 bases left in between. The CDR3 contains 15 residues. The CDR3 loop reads CASRQTGSSYNEQFF. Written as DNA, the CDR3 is TGTGCCAGCAGGCAAACAGGGAGCTCCTACAATGAGCAGTTCTTC.

The CDR3 region has the DNA TGTGCCAGCAGCCGGGACAGGGCGGGCGAGCAGTACTTC. Translated, it gives CASSRDRAGEQYF. The chain employs TRBV12-3 or TRBV12-4 and TRBJ2-7, with 9 bases lining up with TRBD1. The CDR3 loop spans 13 amino acids. After removal of 6 bases from V and 6 bases from J, the junction contained 6 bases not matched to a gene.

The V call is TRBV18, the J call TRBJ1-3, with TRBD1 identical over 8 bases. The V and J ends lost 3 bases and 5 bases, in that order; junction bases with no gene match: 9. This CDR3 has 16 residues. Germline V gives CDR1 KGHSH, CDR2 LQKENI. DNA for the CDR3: TGTGCCAGCTCACCCTGGACAGGGCGGAATAGAAACACCATATATTTT. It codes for CASSPWTGRNRNTIYF.

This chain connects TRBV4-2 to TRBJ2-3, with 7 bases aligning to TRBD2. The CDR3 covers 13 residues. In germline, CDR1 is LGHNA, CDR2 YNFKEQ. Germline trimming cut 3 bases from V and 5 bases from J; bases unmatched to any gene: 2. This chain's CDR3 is CASSQQREDTQYF. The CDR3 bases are TGTGCCAGCAGCCAGCAGCGGGAAGATACGCAGTATTTT.

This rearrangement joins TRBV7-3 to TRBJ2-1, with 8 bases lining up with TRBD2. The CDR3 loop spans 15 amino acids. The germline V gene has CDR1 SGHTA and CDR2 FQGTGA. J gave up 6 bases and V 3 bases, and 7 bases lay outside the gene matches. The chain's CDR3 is CASSLAGGTSNEQFF. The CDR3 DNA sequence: TGTGCCAGCAGCTTGGCCGGGGGGACTAGCAATGAGCAGTTCTTC.

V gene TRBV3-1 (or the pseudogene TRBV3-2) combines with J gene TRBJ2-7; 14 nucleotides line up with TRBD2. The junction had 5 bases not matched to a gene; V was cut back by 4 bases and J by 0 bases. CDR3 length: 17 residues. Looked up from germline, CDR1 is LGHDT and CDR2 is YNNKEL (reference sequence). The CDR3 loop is CASSRGTSGRASYEQYF. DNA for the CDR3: TGTGCCAGCAGCCGGGGGACTAGCGGGAGAGCCTCCTACGAGCAGTACTTC.

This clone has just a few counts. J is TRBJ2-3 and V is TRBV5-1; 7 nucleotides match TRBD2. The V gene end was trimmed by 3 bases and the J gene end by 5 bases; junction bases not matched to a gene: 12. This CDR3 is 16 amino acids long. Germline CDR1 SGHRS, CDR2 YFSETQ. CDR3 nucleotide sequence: TGCGCCAGCAGCTCCCAGGGTGCGGGAGCGGTAGATACGCAGTATTTT. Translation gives CASSSQGAGAVDTQYF.

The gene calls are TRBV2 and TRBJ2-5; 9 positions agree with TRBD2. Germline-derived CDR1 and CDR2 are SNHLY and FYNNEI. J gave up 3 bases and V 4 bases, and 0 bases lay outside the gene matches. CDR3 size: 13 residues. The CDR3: CASSVAGEETQYF. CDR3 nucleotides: TGTGCCAGCAGTGTAGCGGGAGAAGAGACCCAGTACTTC.

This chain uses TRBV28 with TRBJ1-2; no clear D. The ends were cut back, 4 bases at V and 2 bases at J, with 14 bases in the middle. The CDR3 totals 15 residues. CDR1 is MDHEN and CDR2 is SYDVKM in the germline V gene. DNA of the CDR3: TGTGCCAGCAGTTCACCAGCTGTGAGGAACTATGGCTACACCTTC. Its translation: CASSSPAVRNYGYTF.

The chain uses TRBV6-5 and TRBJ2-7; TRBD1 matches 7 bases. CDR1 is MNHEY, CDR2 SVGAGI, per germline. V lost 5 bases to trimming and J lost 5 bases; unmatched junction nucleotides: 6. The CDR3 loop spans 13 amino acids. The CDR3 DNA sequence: TGTGCCAGCAGTAAGACAGGGAACCACGAGCAGTACTTC. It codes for CASSKTGNHEQYF.

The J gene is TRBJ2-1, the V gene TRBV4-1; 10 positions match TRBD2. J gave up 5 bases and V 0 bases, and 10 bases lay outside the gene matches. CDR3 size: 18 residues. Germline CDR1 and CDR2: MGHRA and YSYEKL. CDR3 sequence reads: CASSQDPHLSGGNNEQFF. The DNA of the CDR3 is TGCGCCAGCAGCCAAGATCCCCATCTTAGCGGGGGGAACAATGAGCAGTTCTTC.

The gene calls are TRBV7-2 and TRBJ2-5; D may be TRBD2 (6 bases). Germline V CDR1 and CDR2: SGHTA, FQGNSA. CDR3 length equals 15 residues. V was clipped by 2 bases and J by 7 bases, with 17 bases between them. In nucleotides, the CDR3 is TGTGCCAGCAGCTTAAGCGGGCTGAGGGTCCCGACCCAGTACTTC. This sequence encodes CASSLSGLRVPTQYF.

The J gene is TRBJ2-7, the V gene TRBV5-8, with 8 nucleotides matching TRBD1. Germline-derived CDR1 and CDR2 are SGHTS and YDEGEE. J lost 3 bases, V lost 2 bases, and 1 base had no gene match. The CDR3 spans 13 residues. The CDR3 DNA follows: TGTGCCAGCAGCTTTACAGGGGGCTACGAGCAGTACTTC. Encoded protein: CASSFTGGYEQYF. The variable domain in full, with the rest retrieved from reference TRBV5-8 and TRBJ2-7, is EAGVTQSPTHLIKTRGQQATLRCSPISGHTSVYWYQQALGLGLQFLLWYDEGEERNRGNFPPRFSGRQFPNYSSELNVNALELEDSALYLCASSFTGGYEQYFGPGTRLTVT.

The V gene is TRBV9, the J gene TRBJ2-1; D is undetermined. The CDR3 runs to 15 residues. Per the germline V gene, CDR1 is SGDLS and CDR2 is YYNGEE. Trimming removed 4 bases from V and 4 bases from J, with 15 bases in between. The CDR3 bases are TGTGCCAGCAGCCTCGGCGGAAACGGGTACAATGAGCAGTTCTTC. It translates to CASSLGGNGYNEQFF.

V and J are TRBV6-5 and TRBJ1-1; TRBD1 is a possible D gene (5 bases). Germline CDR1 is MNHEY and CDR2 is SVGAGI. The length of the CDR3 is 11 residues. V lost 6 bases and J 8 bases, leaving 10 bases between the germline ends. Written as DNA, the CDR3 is TGTGCCAGCAGAGACCCAGGGGAAGCTTTCTTT. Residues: CASRDPGEAFF.

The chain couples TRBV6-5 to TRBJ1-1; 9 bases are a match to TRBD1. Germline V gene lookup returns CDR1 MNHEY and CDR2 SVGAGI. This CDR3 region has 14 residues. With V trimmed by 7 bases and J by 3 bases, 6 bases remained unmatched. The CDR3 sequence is CASMRTGADTEAFF. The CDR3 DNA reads TGTGCCAGCATGAGGACAGGGGCTGACACTGAAGCTTTCTTT.

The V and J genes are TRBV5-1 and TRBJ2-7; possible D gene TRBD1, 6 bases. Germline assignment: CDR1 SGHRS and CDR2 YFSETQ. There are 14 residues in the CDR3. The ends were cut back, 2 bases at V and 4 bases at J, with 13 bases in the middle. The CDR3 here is CASSFIQGSYEQYF. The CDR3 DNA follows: TGCGCCAGCAGCTTCATACAGGGTTCATACGAGCAGTACTTC.

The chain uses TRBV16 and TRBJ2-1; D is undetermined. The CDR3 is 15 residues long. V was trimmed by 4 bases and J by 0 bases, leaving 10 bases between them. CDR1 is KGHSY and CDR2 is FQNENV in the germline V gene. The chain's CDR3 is CASSPKTYSYNEQFF. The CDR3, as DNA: TGTGCCAGCAGCCCCAAAACCTACTCCTACAATGAGCAGTTCTTC.

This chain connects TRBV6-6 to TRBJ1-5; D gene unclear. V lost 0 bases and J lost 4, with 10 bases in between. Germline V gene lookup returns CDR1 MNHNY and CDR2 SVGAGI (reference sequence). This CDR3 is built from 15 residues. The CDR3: CASSYSRAGNQPQHF. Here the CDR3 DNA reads TGTGCCAGCAGTTACTCGAGGGCCGGGAATCAGCCCCAGCATTTT.

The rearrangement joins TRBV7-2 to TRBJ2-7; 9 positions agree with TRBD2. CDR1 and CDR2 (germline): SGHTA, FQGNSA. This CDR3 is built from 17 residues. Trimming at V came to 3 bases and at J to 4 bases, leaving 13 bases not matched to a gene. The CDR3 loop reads CASSLVPLVRGGYEQYF. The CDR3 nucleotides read TGTGCCAGCAGCTTGGTACCACTAGTGCGGGGGGGATACGAGCAGTACTTC. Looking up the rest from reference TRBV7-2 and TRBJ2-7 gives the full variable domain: GAGVSQSPSNKVTEKGKDVELRCDPISGHTALYWYRQSLGQGLEFLIYFQGNSAPDKSGLPSDRFSAERTGGSVSTLTIQRTQQEDSAVYLCASSLVPLVRGGYEQYFGPGTRLTVT.

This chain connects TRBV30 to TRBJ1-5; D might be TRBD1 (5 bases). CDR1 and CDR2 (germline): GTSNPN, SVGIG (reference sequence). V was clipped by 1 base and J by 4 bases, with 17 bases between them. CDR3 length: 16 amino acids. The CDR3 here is CAWSDPLDSLNQPQHF. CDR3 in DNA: TGTGCCTGGAGTGACCCCCTAGACAGCCTGAATCAGCCCCAGCATTTT.